This TCR beta chain was identified in a study of response to subunit inactivated influenza vaccine. Each CDR3 protein gets one entry after TCRdb re-called the RT-PCR reads with MiXCR. This table has approximately 700,000 distinct CDR3 sequences, more than 11% appearing once. Study-wide results and limits: Seasonal influenza vaccination, on each occasion, was suggested by the authors to recruit few new T cells.

This clonotype occurred many times. The target antigen is unknown. The CDR3 runs 14 residues. After removal of 4 bases from V and 2 bases from J, the junction contained 4 bases not matched to a gene. Germline loops: CDR1 ENHRY, CDR2 SYGVKD. The material sequenced was PBMCs from blood, taken less than 15 days before vaccination. The chain joins TRBV10-3 to TRBJ2-5; 7 bases fit TRBD1. This receptor was taken from a man aged 50 to 59 who received an inactivated influenza vaccine. CDR3 sequence: CAISVKGQQETQYF. In DNA, the CDR3 is TGTGCCATCAGTGTGAAGGGACAGCAAGAGACCCAGTACTTC.